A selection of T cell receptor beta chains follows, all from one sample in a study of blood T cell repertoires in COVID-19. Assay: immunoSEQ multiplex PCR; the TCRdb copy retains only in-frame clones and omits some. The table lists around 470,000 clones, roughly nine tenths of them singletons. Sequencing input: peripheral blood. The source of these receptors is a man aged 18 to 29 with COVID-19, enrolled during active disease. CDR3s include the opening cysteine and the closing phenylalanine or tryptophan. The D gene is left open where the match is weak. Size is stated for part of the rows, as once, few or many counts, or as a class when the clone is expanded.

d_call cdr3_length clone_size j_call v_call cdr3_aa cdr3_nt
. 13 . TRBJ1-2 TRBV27 CASSWTQGGGYTF TGTGCCAGCAGTTGGACACAGGGTGGTGGCTACACCTTC
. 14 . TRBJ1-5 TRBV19 CASDWSGTNQPQHF TGTGCCAGTGATTGGTCTGGCACCAATCAGCCCCAGCATTTT
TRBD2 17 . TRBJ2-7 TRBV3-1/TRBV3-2 CASSQDFGTSGRNEQYF TGTGCCAGCAGCCAGGACTTTGGGACTAGCGGGAGAAACGAGCAGTACTTC
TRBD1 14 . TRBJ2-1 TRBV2 CASTMDRGPYEQFF TGTGCCAGCACTATGGACAGGGGGCCTTATGAGCAGTTCTTC
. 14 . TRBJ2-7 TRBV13 CASSSDIRSYEQYF TGTGCCAGCAGCTCGGACATCCGCTCCTACGAGCAGTACTTC
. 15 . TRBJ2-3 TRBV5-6 CASSSPSEVPDTQYF TGTGCCAGCAGCTCGCCTAGCGAGGTCCCAGATACGCAGTATTTT
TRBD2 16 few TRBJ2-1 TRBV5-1 CASSLIAGDVDNEQFF TGCGCCAGCAGCTTAATAGCGGGAGACGTGGACAATGAGCAGTTCTTC
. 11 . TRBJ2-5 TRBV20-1 CSGDFQETQYF TGCAGTGGGGACTTCCAAGAGACCCAGTACTTC
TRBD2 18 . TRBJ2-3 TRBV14 CASSQDLFLAGNTDTQYF TGTGCCAGCAGCCAAGATCTATTTCTAGCGGGAAACACAGATACGCAGTATTTT
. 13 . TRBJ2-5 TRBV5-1 CASSFERGETQYF TGCGCCAGCAGCTTTGAAAGAGGGGAGACCCAGTACTTC
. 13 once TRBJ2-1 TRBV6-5 CASRQISYNEQFF TGTGCCAGTCGACAGATCTCCTACAATGAGCAGTTCTTC
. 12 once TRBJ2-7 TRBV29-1 CSVEDKNYEQYF TGCAGCGTTGAAGATAAAAACTACGAGCAGTACTTC
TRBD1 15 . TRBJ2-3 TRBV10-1 CASSVYQGATDTQYF TGCGCCAGCAGTGTTTATCAGGGGGCCACAGATACGCAGTATTTT
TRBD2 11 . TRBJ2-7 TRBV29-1 CSGERGGVQYF TGCAGCGGAGAGCGGGGGGGAGTGCAGTACTTC
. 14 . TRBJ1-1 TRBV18 CASSRQTNSPKAFF TGTGCCAGCTCACGACAGACAAATTCCCCGAAAGCTTTCTTT
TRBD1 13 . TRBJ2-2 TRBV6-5 CASRVGQTGELFF TGTGCCAGCAGGGTGGGACAGACCGGGGAGCTGTTTTTT
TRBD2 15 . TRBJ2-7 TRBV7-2 CASSLGLGSSYEQYF TGTGCCAGCAGCTTGGGACTAGGGAGCTCCTACGAGCAGTACTTC
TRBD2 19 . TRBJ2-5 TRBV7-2 CASSLGPLGFGGRAGTQYF TGTGCCAGCAGCTTAGGCCCCCTCGGTTTCGGCGGGAGGGCCGGGACCCAGTACTTC
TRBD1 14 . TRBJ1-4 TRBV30 CASTCQGALEKLFF TGTGCCTCCACCTGCCAGGGGGCGCTTGAAAAACTGTTTTTT
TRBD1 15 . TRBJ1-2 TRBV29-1 CSVRIRDRGRYGYTF TGCAGCGTCCGCATCCGGGACAGGGGCCGGTATGGCTACACCTTC
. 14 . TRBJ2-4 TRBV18 CASSDGTSKNIQYF TGTGCCAGCTCAGACGGGACTTCCAAAAACATTCAGTACTTC
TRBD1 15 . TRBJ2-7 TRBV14 CASSQVPRQGGIQYF TGTGCCAGCAGCCAAGTTCCGAGACAGGGGGGGATTCAGTACTTC
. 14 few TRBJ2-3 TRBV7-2 CASRLHSITDTQYF TGTGCCAGTCGACTGCATTCAATTACAGATACGCAGTATTTT
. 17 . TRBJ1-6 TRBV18 CASSREMGASYNSPLHF TGTGCCAGCTCACGGGAGATGGGGGCCTCCTATAATTCACCCCTCCACTTT
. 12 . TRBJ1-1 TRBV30 CAWSRVNTEAFF TGTGCCTGGAGTCGGGTGAACACTGAAGCTTTCTTT
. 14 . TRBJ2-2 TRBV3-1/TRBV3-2 CASSQRENTGELFF TGTGCCAGCAGCCAACGGGAAAACACCGGGGAGCTGTTTTTT
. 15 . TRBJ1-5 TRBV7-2 CASSFSGGNYQPQHF TGTGCCAGCAGCTTTTCGGGGGGGAACTATCAGCCCCAGCATTTT
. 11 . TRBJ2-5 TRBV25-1 CASSEYGTQYF TGTGCCAGCAGTGAATACGGGACCCAGTACTTC
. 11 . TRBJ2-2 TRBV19 CASRFLGELFF TGTGCCAGTAGGTTTCTCGGGGAGCTGTTTTTT
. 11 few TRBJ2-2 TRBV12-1 CASSFLGGLFF TGTGCCAGCAGCTTTTTGGGAGGGCTGTTTTTT
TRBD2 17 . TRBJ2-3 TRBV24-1 CATSDFTSGRITDTQYF TGTGCCACCAGTGACTTCACTAGCGGGAGGATCACAGATACGCAGTATTTT
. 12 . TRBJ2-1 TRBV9 CASSGDSNEQFF TGTGCCAGCAGCGGCGACTCCAATGAGCAGTTCTTC
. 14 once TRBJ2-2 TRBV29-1 CSVEETGPGRELFF TGCAGCGTTGAAGAGACTGGTCCCGGCCGGGAGCTGTTTTTT
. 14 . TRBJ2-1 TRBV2 CASIPAGTYNEQFF TGTGCCAGCATCCCCGCGGGAACCTACAATGAGCAGTTCTTC
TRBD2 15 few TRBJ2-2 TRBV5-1 CASSLVAGGTGELFF TGCGCCAGCAGCTTGGTAGCGGGAGGGACCGGGGAGCTGTTTTTT
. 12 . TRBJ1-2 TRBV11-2 CASSLLGYGYTF TGTGCCAGCAGCTTACTCGGCTATGGCTACACCTTC
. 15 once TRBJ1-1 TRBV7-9 CASSFLGGRDTEAFF TGTGCCAGCAGCTTTCTGGGGGGGCGTGACACTGAAGCTTTCTTT
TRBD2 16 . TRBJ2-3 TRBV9 CASSTRTSGFTDTQYF TGTGCCAGCAGCACAAGGACTAGCGGATTCACAGATACGCAGTATTTT
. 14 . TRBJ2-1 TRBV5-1 CASSFGSGYNEQFF TGCGCCAGCAGCTTTGGTTCAGGCTACAATGAGCAGTTCTTC
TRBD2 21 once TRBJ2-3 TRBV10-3 CAISESPLPDPPSAGPDTQYF TGTGCCATCAGTGAGTCCCCCCTCCCGGACCCCCCTTCAGCGGGGCCAGATACGCAGTATTTT
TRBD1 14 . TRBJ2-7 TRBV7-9 CASSTGTDRYEQYF TGTGCCAGCAGCACCGGGACAGATCGATACGAGCAGTACTTC
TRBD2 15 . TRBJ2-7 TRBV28 CASSLSLAVSYEQYF TGTGCCAGCAGTTTATCGCTAGCGGTATCCTACGAGCAGTACTTC
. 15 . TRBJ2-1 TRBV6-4 CASSDSMGGANEQFF TGTGCCAGCAGTGACTCGATGGGGGGGGCCAATGAGCAGTTCTTC
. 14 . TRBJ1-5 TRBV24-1 CATSPTYSNQPQHF TGTGCCACCAGTCCCACATATAGCAATCAGCCCCAGCATTTT
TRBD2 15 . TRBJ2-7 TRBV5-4 CASSPTGLAEYEQYF TGTGCCAGCAGCCCTACGGGGCTAGCGGAGTACGAGCAGTACTTC
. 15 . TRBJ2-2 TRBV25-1 CASSEFAGNTGELFF TGTGCCAGCAGTGAATTCGCAGGGAACACCGGGGAGCTGTTTTTT
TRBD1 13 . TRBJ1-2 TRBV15 CATSTETGDGYTF TGTGCCACCAGCACCGAAACAGGGGACGGCTACACCTTC
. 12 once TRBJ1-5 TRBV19 CASRAEGQPQHF TGTGCCAGTAGGGCGGAGGGGCAGCCCCAGCATTTT
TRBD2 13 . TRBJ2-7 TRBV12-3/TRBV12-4 CASSRLAGAQRYF TGTGCCAGCAGTAGACTAGCGGGGGCCCAGAGGTACTTC
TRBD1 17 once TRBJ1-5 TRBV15 CATSSGQGSTINQPQHF TGTGCCACCAGCAGTGGACAGGGGTCCACAATCAATCAGCCCCAGCATTTT
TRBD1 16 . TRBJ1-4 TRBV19 CASSIRTGGLTEKLFF TGTGCCAGTAGTATTAGGACAGGAGGCCTTACTGAAAAACTGTTTTTT
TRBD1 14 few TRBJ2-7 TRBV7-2 CASRWTGVSYEQYF TGTGCCAGCAGGTGGACAGGGGTATCCTACGAGCAGTACTTC
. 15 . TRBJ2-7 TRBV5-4 CASSLGGLTLGEQYF TGTGCCAGCAGCTTAGGCGGACTTACCCTAGGCGAGCAGTACTTC
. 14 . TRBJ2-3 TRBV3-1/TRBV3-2 CASSLGGPRDTQYF TGTGCCAGCAGCCTCGGGGGTCCTCGCGATACGCAGTATTTT
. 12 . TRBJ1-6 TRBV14 CASSPRGWTLHF TGTGCCAGCAGCCCGAGGGGGTGGACCCTCCACTTT
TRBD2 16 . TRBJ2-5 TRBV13 CASSDRLADMTETQYF TGTGCCAGCAGCGACCGACTAGCGGATATGACAGAGACCCAGTACTTC
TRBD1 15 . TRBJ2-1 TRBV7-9 CASSYRDRAYNEQFF TGTGCCAGCAGCTATAGGGACAGGGCCTACAATGAGCAGTTCTTC